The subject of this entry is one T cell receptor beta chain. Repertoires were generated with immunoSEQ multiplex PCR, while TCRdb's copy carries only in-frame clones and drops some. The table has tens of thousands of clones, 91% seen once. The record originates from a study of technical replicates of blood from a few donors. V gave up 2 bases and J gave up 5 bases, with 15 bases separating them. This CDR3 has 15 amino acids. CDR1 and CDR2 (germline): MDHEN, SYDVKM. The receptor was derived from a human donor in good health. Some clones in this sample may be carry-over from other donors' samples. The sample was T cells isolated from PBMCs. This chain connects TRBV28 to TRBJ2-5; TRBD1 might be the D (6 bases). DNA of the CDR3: TGTGCCAGCAGTTTACTCCAGGGGCAAATGGAGACCCAGTACTTC. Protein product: CASSLLQGQMETQYF.